This T cell receptor beta chain was sequenced in a study of blood T cell repertoires in COVID-19. Study background: Sites in the United States, Italy and Spain provided acute and convalescent COVID-19 samples.

In the original analysis: Estimates of nucleated cell counts were drawn from the amplification of reference gene primers. Profiling relied on immunoSEQ multiplex PCR, and the TCRdb table lists in-frame clones only, not all of them. V, J and clone size derive from that table, while D and trimming were established from the DNA sequence. In the table there are about 200,000 clones, less than 90% of which are singletons. V lost 2 bases and J lost 6; bases outside the gene matches: 5. Germline V lookup: CDR1 SGHTA, CDR2 FQGTGA. The CDR3 spans 15 residues. This receptor was taken from a woman between 65 and 79 years old with acute or convalescent COVID-19. The chain joins TRBV7-3 to TRBJ2-2; 8 bases align to TRBD1. The sample was peripheral blood. CDR3 in amino acids: CASSLSGGRAGELFF. CDR3 coding DNA: TGTGCCAGCAGCTTATCAGGGGGCAGAGCCGGGGAGCTGTTTTTT.